This T cell receptor beta chain is from a study of blood T cell repertoires in COVID-19. In the study overall: PBMCs, B-cell-depleted T cells, or T cells provided the cDNA or gDNA that made up the material.

How the authors handled the data: Reference gene primer amplification gave estimated nucleated cell counts. Clones were read by immunoSEQ multiplex PCR, and TCRdb kept only the in-frame ones, dropping some. The V and J calls and clone size are taken from that table; D and trimming were inferred from the DNA. The top ten hold 9.5% to 12% of the sample, which has around 300,000 clones, 80% to 90% seen once. The V end lost 2 bases, the J end lost 3 bases, and 5 bases lay between the germline ends. In germline, CDR1 is LGHDT, CDR2 YNNKEL (reference sequence). This CDR3 has 13 residues. This clonotype originated in a woman aged 65 to 85 with acute or convalescent COVID-19. The chain is built from TRBV3-1 (or the pseudogene TRBV3-2) and TRBJ1-3, with no clear D. Sample: peripheral blood. CDR3 sequence (DNA): TGTGCCAGCAGCCAACCGGGTGGAAACACCATATATTTT. It yields the protein CASSQPGGNTIYF.